A single sample is the source of the 2 T cell receptor beta chains below, sequenced in a study of tumor and adjacent non-tumor tissue in lung cancer (dated by TCRdb to the late 2010s). Library creation used multiplex PCR. TCRdb lists the instrument as Illumina HiSeq 2500. TCRbeta libraries were built by three rounds of nested PCR using primers (Table S4), following protocols modified from ARM-PCR. The public sequencing data were trimmed at Q25 with fastp and processed into clonotypes with MiXCR by TCRdb, which kept only in-frame beta chains. Entries that share a CDR3 protein sequence are merged under the most common genes and DNA. This sample gives roughly 220,000 distinct CDR3 sequences in total; approximately 74% of them show up just once. Approximately 25% of the sample is taken by the ten largest. Bulk unsorted tissue served as the source for RNA extraction, and RNA quality was assessed using a NanoDrop ND-1000 and an Agilent 2100.

The specimen was lung tumor tissue. These receptors all come from a man in his sixties with non-small cell lung cancer.

The chain joins TRBV2 to TRBJ2-1; no clear D gene. Germline CDR1 and CDR2: SNHLY and FYNNEI. Trimming took 9 bases from V and 5 from J, leaving 8 bases between them. This CDR3 spans 11 amino acids. The CDR3 sequence: CASGPDNEQFF. The CDR3 nucleotides read TGTGCCAGTGGTCCCGACAATGAGCAGTTCTTC.

The V and J genes are TRBV24-1 and TRBJ2-7; a possible D gene is TRBD2 (6 bases). V lost 2 bases and J lost 2, with 6 bases in between. CDR1 KGHDR and CDR2 SFDVKD come from the germline V gene. CDR3 size: 13 residues. CDR3 nucleotide sequence: TGTGCCACCAGTGATTGGAGGGCCTACGAGCAGTACTTC. It encodes CATSDWRAYEQYF.